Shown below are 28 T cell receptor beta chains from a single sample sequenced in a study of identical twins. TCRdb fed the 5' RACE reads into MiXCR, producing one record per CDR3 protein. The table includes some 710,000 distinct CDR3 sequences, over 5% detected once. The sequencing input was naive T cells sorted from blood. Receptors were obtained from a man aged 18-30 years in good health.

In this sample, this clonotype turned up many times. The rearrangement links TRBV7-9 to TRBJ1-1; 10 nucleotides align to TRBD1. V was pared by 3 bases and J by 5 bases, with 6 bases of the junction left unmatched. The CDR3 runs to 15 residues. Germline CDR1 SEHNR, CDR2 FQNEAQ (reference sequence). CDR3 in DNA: TGTGCCAGCAGCTTGGGGGGGGACAGGGGAACTGAAGCTTTCTTT. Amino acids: CASSLGGDRGTEAFF.

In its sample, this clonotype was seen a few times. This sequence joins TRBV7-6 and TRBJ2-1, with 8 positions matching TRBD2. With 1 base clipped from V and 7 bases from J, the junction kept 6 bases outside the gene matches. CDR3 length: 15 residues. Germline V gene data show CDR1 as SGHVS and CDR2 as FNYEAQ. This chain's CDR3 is CASSLVGRAFNEQFF. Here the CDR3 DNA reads TGTGCCAGCAGCTTAGTCGGGAGGGCCTTTAATGAGCAGTTCTTC.

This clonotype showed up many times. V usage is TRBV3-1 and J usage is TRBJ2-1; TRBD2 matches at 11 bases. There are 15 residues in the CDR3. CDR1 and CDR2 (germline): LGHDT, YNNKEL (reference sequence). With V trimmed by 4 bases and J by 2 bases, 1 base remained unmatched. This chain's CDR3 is CASSRLAGTYNEQFF. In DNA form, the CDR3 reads TGTGCCAGCAGCCGACTAGCGGGAACCTACAATGAGCAGTTCTTC.

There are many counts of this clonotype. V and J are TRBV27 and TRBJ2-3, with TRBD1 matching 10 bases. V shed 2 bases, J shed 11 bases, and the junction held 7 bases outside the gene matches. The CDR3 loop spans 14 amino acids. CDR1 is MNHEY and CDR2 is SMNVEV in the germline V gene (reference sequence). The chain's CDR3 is CASSLGPRTGGQYF. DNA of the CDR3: TGTGCCAGCAGTTTAGGCCCCCGGACAGGGGGGCAGTATTTT.

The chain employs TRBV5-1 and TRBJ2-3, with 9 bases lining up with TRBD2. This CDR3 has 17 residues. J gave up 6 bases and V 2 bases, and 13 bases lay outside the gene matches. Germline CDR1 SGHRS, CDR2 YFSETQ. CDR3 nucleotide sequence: TGCGCCAGCAGCTTCATCCGGACTAGCGATCGGGTGGATACGCAGTATTTT. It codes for CASSFIRTSDRVDTQYF.

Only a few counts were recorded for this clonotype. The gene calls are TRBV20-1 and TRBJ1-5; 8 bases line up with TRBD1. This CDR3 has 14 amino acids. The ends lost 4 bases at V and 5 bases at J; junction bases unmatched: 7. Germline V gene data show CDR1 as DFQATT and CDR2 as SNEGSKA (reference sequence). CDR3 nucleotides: TGCAGTGCTACCCAGGACAGGGAGGATCAGCCCCAGCATTTT. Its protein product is CSATQDREDQPQHF.

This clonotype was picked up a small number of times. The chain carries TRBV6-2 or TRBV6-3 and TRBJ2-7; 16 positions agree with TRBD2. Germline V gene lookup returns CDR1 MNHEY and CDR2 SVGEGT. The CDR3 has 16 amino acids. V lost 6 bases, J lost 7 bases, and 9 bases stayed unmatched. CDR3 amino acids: CASRSGTSGRAREQYF. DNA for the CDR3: TGTGCCAGCAGGTCCGGGACTAGCGGGAGGGCCAGAGAGCAGTACTTC.

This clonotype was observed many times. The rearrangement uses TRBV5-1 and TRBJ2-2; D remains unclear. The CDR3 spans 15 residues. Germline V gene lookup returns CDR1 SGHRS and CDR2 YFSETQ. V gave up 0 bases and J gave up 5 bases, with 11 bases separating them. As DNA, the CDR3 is TGCGCCAGCAGCTTGGACCCTTACTATACCGGGGAGCTGTTTTTT. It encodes CASSLDPYYTGELFF.

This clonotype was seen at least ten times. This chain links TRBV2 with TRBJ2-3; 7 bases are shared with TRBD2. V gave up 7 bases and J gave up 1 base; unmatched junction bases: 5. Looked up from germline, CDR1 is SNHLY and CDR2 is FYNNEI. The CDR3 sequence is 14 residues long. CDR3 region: CASKAGVGTDTQYF. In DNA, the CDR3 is TGTGCCAGCAAGGCGGGGGTCGGCACAGATACGCAGTATTTT.

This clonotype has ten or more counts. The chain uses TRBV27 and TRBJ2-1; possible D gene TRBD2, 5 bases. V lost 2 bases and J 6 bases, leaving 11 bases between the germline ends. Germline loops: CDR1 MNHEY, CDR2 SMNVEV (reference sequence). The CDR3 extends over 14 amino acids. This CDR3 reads CASSLTGFGNEQFF. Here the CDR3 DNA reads TGTGCCAGCAGTTTAACGGGATTCGGCAATGAGCAGTTCTTC.

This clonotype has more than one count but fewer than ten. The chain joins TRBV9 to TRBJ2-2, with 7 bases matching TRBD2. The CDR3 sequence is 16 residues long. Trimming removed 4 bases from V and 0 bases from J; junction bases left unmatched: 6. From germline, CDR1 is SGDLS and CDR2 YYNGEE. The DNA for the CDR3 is TGTGCCAGCAGCCCCCCCGGGACTACGAACACCGGGGAGCTGTTTTTT. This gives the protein CASSPPGTTNTGELFF.

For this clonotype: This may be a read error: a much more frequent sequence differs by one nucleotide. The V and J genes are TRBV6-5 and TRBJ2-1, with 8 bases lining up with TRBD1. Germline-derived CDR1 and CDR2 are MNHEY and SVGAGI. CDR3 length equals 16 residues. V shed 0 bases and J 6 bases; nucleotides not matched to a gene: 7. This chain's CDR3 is CASSYSSGGGSNEQFF. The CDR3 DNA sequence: TGTGCCAGCAGTTACTCCTCAGGGGGCGGTTCCAATGAGCAGTTCTTC.

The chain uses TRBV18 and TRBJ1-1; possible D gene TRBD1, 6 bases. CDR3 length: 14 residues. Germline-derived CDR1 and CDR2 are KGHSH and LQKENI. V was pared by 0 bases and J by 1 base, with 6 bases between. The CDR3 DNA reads TGTGCCAGCTCACCACCGACAGGGAACACTGAAGCTTTCTTT. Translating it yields CASSPPTGNTEAFF.

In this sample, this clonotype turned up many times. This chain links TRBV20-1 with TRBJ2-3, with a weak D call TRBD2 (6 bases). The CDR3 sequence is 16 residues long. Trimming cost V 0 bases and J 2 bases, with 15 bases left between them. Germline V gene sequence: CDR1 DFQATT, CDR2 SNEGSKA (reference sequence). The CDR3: CSARDPASEYTDTQYF. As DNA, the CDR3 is TGCAGTGCTAGAGATCCGGCTAGCGAGTACACAGATACGCAGTATTTT.

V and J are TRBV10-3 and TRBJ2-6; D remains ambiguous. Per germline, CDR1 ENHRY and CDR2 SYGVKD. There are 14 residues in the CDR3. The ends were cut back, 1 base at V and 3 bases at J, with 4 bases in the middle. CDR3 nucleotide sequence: TGTGCCATCAGTGAGTTTGGTGGGGCCAACGTCCTGACTTTC. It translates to CAISEFGGANVLTF.

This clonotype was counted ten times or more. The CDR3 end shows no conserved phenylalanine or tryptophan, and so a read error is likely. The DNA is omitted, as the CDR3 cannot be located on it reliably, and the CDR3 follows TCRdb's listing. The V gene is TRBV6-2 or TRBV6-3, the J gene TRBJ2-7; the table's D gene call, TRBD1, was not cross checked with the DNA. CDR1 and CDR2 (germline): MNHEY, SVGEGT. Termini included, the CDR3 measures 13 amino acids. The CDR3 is CASRPIPRTGLRL.

In DNA, the CDR3 is TGCAGCGTTCCTGGACAGGGATGGGGCTATGGCTACACCTTC. It encodes CSVPGQGWGYGYTF. The V and J genes are TRBV29-1 and TRBJ1-2; 8 bases line up with TRBD1. Germline V lookup: CDR1 SQVTM, CDR2 ANQGSEA. The CDR3 is 14 residues long. V was clipped by 5 bases and J by 4 bases; unmatched bases: 9.

The CDR3 protein is CSAQPGQYQPQHF. The CDR3 DNA is TGCAGTGCTCAGCCGGGACAGTATCAGCCCCAGCATTTT. The chain couples TRBV20-1 to TRBJ1-5; 7 bases are shared with TRBD1. CDR3 length: 13 amino acids. V shed 5 bases, J shed 5 bases, and the junction held 6 bases outside the gene matches. Germline CDR1 reads DFQATT; CDR2 reads SNEGSKA (reference sequence).

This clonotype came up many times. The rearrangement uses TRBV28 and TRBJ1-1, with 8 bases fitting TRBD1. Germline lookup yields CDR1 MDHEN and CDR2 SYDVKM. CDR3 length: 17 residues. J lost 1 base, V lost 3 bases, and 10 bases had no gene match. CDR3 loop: CASSLGGFRGRNTEAFF. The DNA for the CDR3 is TGTGCCAGCAGTTTGGGGGGATTCAGGGGGCGGAACACTGAAGCTTTCTTT. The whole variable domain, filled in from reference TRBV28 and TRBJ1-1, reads DVKVTQSSRYLVKRTGEKVFLECVQDMDHENMFWYRQDPGLGLRLIYFSYDVKMKEKGDIPEGYSVSREKKERFSLILESASTNQTSMYLCASSLGGFRGRNTEAFFGQGTRLTVV.

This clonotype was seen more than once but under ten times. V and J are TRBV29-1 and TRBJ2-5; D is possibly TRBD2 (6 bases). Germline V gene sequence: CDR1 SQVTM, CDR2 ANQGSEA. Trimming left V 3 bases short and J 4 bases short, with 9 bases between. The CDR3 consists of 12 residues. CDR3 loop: CSVDGTGETQYF. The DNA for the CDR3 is TGCAGCGTTGACGGGACTGGAGAGACCCAGTACTTC.

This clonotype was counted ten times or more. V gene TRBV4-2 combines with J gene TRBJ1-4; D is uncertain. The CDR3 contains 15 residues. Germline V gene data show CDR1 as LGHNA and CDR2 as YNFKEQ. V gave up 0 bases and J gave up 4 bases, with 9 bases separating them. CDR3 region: CASSQESGRNEKLFF. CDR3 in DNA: TGTGCCAGCAGCCAAGAGTCCGGGCGTAATGAAAAACTGTTTTTT.

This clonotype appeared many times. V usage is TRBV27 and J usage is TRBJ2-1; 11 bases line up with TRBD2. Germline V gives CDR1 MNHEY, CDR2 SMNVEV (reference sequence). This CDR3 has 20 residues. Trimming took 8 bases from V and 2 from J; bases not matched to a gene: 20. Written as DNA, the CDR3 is TGTGCCAGCTCCGCTGAACCGGGACTAGCGGATTGGATAGCCTACAATGAGCAGTTCTTC. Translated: CASSAEPGLADWIAYNEQFF.

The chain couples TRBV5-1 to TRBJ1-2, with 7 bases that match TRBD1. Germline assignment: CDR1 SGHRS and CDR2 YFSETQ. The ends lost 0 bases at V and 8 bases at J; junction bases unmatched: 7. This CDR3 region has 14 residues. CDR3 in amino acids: CASSLGTGSEGYTF. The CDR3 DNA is TGCGCCAGCAGCTTGGGGACAGGATCAGAAGGCTACACCTTC.

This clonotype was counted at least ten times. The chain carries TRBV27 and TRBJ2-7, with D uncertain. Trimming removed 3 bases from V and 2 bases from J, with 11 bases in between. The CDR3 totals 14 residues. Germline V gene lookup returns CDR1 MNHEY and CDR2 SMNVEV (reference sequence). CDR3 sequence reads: CASSFRASAYEQYF. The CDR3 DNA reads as TGTGCCAGCAGTTTCCGGGCCTCCGCCTACGAGCAGTACTTC.

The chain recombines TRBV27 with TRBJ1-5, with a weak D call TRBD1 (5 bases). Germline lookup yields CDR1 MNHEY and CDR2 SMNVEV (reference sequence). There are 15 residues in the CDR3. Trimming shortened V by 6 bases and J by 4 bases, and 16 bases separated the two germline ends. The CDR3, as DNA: TGTGCCAGCAGACCGGGGCTGCTCTCAAATCAGCCCCAGCATTTT. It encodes CASRPGLLSNQPQHF.

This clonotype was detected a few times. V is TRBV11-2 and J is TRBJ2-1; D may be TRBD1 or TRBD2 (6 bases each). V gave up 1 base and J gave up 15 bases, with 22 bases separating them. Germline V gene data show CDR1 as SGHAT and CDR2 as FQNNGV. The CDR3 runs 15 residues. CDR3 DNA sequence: TGTGCCAGCAGCTTAGCGGGGGCCCGGTCCCTGGGCACGTTCTTC. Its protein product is CASSLAGARSLGTFF.

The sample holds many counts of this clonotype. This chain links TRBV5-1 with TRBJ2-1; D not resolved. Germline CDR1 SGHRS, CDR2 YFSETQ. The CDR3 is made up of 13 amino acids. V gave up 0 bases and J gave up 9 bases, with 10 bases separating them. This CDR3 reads CASSLVDRSEQFF. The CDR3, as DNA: TGCGCCAGCAGCTTGGTGGACCGTTCTGAGCAGTTCTTC.

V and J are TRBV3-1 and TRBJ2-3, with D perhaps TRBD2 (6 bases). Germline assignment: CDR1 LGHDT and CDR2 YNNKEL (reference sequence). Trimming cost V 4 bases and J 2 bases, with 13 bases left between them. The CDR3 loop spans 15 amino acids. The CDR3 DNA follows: TGTGCCAGCAGCCTTAATAGCGGCTACACAGATACGCAGTATTTT. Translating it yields CASSLNSGYTDTQYF.